Listed below are T cell receptor beta chains from one sample, sequenced in a study of control samples from healthy donors and cancer patients. Data came from immunoSEQ multiplex PCR; TCRdb stores just in-frame clones and leaves some out. The data contain 55,000 to 65,000 clones, approximately 89% of them singletons. Sequenced material: PBMCs. Receptor source: an older woman with lung cancer. The CDR3 runs from the conserved cysteine through the conserved F or W. A D gene is named only where the DNA matches it firmly. Only part of the rows carry a size: once, few, many, or a class if the clone is expanded.

v_gene: TRBV6-4
j_gene: TRBJ2-5
d_gene: .
abundance: .
CDR3aa: CASSGQFETQYF
CDR3nt: TGTGCCAGCAGTGGGCAGTTTGAGACCCAGTACTTC

v_gene: TRBV9
j_gene: TRBJ1-2
d_gene: .
abundance: .
CDR3aa: CASSPPSGGSYGYTF
CDR3nt: TGTGCCAGCAGCCCTCCTAGTGGGGGGAGCTATGGCTACACCTTC

v_gene: TRBV19
j_gene: TRBJ2-4
d_gene: .
abundance: .
CDR3aa: CASSDVQLDIQYF
CDR3nt: TGTGCCAGTAGTGACGTACAACTAGACATTCAGTACTTC

v_gene: TRBV18
j_gene: TRBJ2-1
d_gene: .
abundance: once
CDR3aa: CASSPGWFSYNEQFF
CDR3nt: TGTGCCAGCTCACCCGGGTGGTTCTCCTACAATGAGCAGTTCTTC

v_gene: TRBV10-2
j_gene: TRBJ2-3
d_gene: .
abundance: .
CDR3aa: CASSDGSPDTQYF
CDR3nt: TGCGCCAGCAGTGACGGGAGTCCAGATACGCAGTATTTT

v_gene: TRBV2
j_gene: TRBJ1-2
d_gene: .
abundance: .
CDR3aa: CASSDPRPYTF
CDR3nt: TGTGCCAGCAGTGATCCGAGACCCTACACCTTC

v_gene: TRBV15
j_gene: TRBJ2-7
d_gene: .
abundance: .
CDR3aa: CATSRLVGEQYF
CDR3nt: TGTGCCACCAGTCGTTTAGTAGGCGAGCAGTACTTC

v_gene: TRBV13
j_gene: TRBJ2-3
d_gene: TRBD2
abundance: .
CDR3aa: CASSSQKLAGGTDTQYF
CDR3nt: TGTGCCAGCAGTTCACAGAAACTAGCGGGGGGCACAGATACGCAGTATTTT

v_gene: TRBV23-1
j_gene: TRBJ1-6
d_gene: .
abundance: once
CDR3aa: CASLNRALNSPLHF
CDR3nt: TGCGCCAGCCTTAACCGGGCCCTAAATTCACCCCTCCACTTT

v_gene: TRBV14
j_gene: TRBJ2-2
d_gene: .
abundance: .
CDR3aa: CASQGYGNTGELFF
CDR3nt: TGTGCCAGCCAGGGGTATGGTAACACCGGGGAGCTGTTTTTT

v_gene: TRBV3-1/TRBV3-2
j_gene: TRBJ1-2
d_gene: .
abundance: once
CDR3aa: CASSQDSANYGYTF
CDR3nt: TGTGCCAGCAGCCAAGATTCAGCCAACTATGGCTACACCTTC

v_gene: TRBV9
j_gene: TRBJ1-6
d_gene: TRBD1
abundance: .
CDR3aa: CASSASGQGNSPLHF
CDR3nt: TGTGCCAGCAGCGCCTCGGGACAGGGAAACTCACCCCTCCACTTT

v_gene: TRBV28
j_gene: TRBJ1-1
d_gene: .
abundance: once
CDR3aa: CASSLTQDTEAFF
CDR3nt: TGTGCCAGCAGTTTAACACAGGACACTGAAGCTTTCTTT

v_gene: TRBV9
j_gene: TRBJ1-6
d_gene: .
abundance: .
CDR3aa: CASTREITSSYNSPLHF
CDR3nt: TGTGCCAGCACCAGAGAAATCACGAGCTCCTATAATTCACCCCTCCACTTT

v_gene: TRBV5-6
j_gene: TRBJ2-7
d_gene: .
abundance: .
CDR3aa: CASSLRAGSYEQYF
CDR3nt: TGTGCCAGCAGCTTGAGGGCAGGGAGCTACGAGCAGTACTTC

v_gene: TRBV30
j_gene: TRBJ1-1
d_gene: TRBD1
abundance: .
CDR3aa: CAWTITGVWKAFF
CDR3nt: TGTGCCTGGACAATAACAGGGGTGTGGAAAGCTTTCTTT

v_gene: TRBV6-5
j_gene: TRBJ1-2
d_gene: .
abundance: .
CDR3aa: CASSSPGGPVYGYTF
CDR3nt: TGTGCCAGCAGTTCCCCCGGGGGGCCCGTCTATGGCTACACCTTC

v_gene: TRBV3-1/TRBV3-2
j_gene: TRBJ2-1
d_gene: .
abundance: .
CDR3aa: CASSPPRSKNEQFF
CDR3nt: TGTGCCAGCAGCCCCCCGCGCTCGAAGAATGAGCAGTTCTTC

v_gene: TRBV11-1
j_gene: TRBJ2-1
d_gene: TRBD1
abundance: .
CDR3aa: CASSLRRTGANEQFF
CDR3nt: TGTGCCAGCAGCTTACGTCGGACAGGGGCCAATGAGCAGTTCTTC

v_gene: TRBV14
j_gene: TRBJ2-3
d_gene: .
abundance: .
CDR3aa: CASTANEQGTQYF
CDR3nt: TGTGCCAGCACCGCCAACGAACAGGGTACGCAGTATTTT

v_gene: TRBV2
j_gene: TRBJ1-5
d_gene: .
abundance: few
CDR3aa: CASSLQGRSNQPQHF
CDR3nt: TGTGCCAGCAGTTTACAGGGAAGGAGCAATCAGCCCCAGCATTTT

v_gene: TRBV10-3
j_gene: TRBJ1-1
d_gene: .
abundance: once
CDR3aa: CAISEAHGLEAFF
CDR3nt: TGTGCCATCAGTGAGGCCCACGGACTTGAGGCTTTCTTT

v_gene: TRBV4-1
j_gene: TRBJ1-2
d_gene: TRBD1
abundance: .
CDR3aa: CASSPPWTGPGGYTF
CDR3nt: TGCGCCAGCAGCCCGCCTTGGACAGGGCCAGGAGGCTACACCTTC

v_gene: TRBV19
j_gene: TRBJ1-2
d_gene: .
abundance: .
CDR3aa: CASSIGGGIDHGYTF
CDR3nt: TGTGCCAGTAGTATAGGGGGAGGGATCGACCACGGCTACACCTTC

v_gene: TRBV6-5
j_gene: TRBJ1-1
d_gene: .
abundance: few
CDR3aa: CASLRGPGLGAEAFF
CDR3nt: TGTGCCAGCCTCAGGGGCCCGGGACTCGGGGCTGAAGCTTTCTTT

v_gene: TRBV30
j_gene: TRBJ2-3
d_gene: TRBD2
abundance: .
CDR3aa: CAWVLAGGPDTQYF
CDR3nt: TGTGCCTGGGTACTAGCGGGAGGGCCCGATACGCAGTATTTT

v_gene: TRBV2
j_gene: TRBJ1-6
d_gene: .
abundance: .
CDR3aa: CASSAVPGDSPLHF
CDR3nt: TGTGCCAGCAGCGCCGTCCCGGGGGATTCACCCCTCCACTTT

v_gene: TRBV28
j_gene: TRBJ2-1
d_gene: .
abundance: few
CDR3aa: CASSTSPPLGSGTYNEQFF
CDR3nt: TGTGCCAGCAGTACCTCACCCCCCCTCGGGAGCGGAACCTACAATGAGCAGTTCTTC

v_gene: TRBV6-5
j_gene: TRBJ2-5
d_gene: TRBD2
abundance: .
CDR3aa: CASSFTSGITQETQYF
CDR3nt: TGTGCCAGCAGTTTTACTAGCGGGATAACCCAAGAGACCCAGTACTTC

v_gene: TRBV3-1/TRBV3-2
j_gene: TRBJ2-7
d_gene: TRBD2
abundance: .
CDR3aa: CASSPGLEAGSYEQYF
CDR3nt: TGTGCCAGCAGCCCAGGTTTAGAAGCGGGGAGCTACGAGCAGTACTTC

v_gene: TRBV6-4
j_gene: TRBJ1-2
d_gene: .
abundance: .
CDR3aa: CASSDSPGRYGYTF
CDR3nt: TGTGCCAGCAGTGACTCCCCAGGCCGCTATGGCTACACCTTC

v_gene: TRBV6-5
j_gene: TRBJ2-2
d_gene: .
abundance: .
CDR3aa: CASTTSLNTGELFF
CDR3nt: TGTGCCAGCACCACTAGTTTGAACACCGGGGAGCTGTTTTTT

v_gene: TRBV5-1
j_gene: TRBJ1-3
d_gene: .
abundance: .
CDR3aa: CASRQGVVGNTIYF
CDR3nt: TGCGCCAGCAGACAAGGGGTGGTTGGAAACACCATATATTTT

v_gene: TRBV7-8
j_gene: TRBJ1-1
d_gene: .
abundance: .
CDR3aa: CASSLEVQRPTEAFF
CDR3nt: TGTGCCAGCTCCTTAGAAGTACAGCGACCTACTGAAGCTTTCTTT

v_gene: TRBV9
j_gene: TRBJ1-2
d_gene: .
abundance: few
CDR3aa: CASSVGRDTPNYGYTF
CDR3nt: TGTGCCAGCAGCGTAGGGAGGGACACCCCTAACTATGGCTACACCTTC

v_gene: TRBV3-1/TRBV3-2
j_gene: TRBJ2-5
d_gene: TRBD2
abundance: .
CDR3aa: CASSRPAGIETQYF
CDR3nt: TGTGCCAGCAGCCGACCAGCGGGGATAGAGACCCAGTACTTC

v_gene: TRBV6-5
j_gene: TRBJ2-3
d_gene: .
abundance: .
CDR3aa: CASRQEAGPDTQYF
CDR3nt: TGTGCCAGTCGACAGGAGGCAGGCCCAGATACGCAGTATTTT

v_gene: TRBV5-6
j_gene: TRBJ2-2
d_gene: .
abundance: .
CDR3aa: CASSNSRSISNTGELFF
CDR3nt: TGTGCCAGCAGCAATAGCAGGAGCATATCGAACACCGGGGAGCTGTTTTTT

v_gene: TRBV2
j_gene: TRBJ1-5
d_gene: TRBD1
abundance: once
CDR3aa: CASTGQSKYQPQHF
CDR3nt: TGTGCCAGCACGGGACAGAGCAAATATCAGCCCCAGCATTTT

v_gene: TRBV19
j_gene: TRBJ1-5
d_gene: .
abundance: few
CDR3aa: CASSNGPQHF
CDR3nt: TGTGCCAGTAGCAACGGGCCCCAGCATTTT

v_gene: TRBV19
j_gene: TRBJ1-1
d_gene: .
abundance: .
CDR3aa: CASSIQNRNTEAFF
CDR3nt: TGTGCCAGTAGTATACAAAACCGGAACACTGAAGCTTTCTTT

v_gene: TRBV2
j_gene: TRBJ2-1
d_gene: TRBD2
abundance: .
CDR3aa: CASSEALTSGYEQFF
CDR3nt: TGTGCCAGCAGTGAAGCGCTGACTAGCGGATATGAGCAGTTCTTC